One and the same sample provided the 9 T cell receptor beta chains below, sequenced in a study of blood T cell repertoires in COVID-19. The repertoire was sequenced with immunoSEQ multiplex PCR; TCRdb's copy has only in-frame clones and lacks some. The profile covers around 280,000 clones, with 85% to 90% appearing a single time and 1.7% taken by the ten largest. Material: PBMCs or T cells enriched from blood (not recorded which). The receptors shown here come from a woman under 30 with acute COVID-19.

The rearrangement joins TRBV18 to TRBJ1-4; D perhaps matches TRBD1 (5 bases). The CDR3 runs to 17 residues. Germline values: CDR1 KGHSH, CDR2 LQKENI. V gave up 2 bases and J gave up 4 bases, with 17 bases separating them. The CDR3 DNA follows: TGTGCCAGCTCACCAGGATCGTTTACAGGAAATAATGAAAAACTGTTTTTT. Translated, it gives CASSPGSFTGNNEKLFF. The full variable domain, rest sourced from reference TRBV18 and TRBJ1-4, is NAGVMQNPRHLVRRRGQEARLRCSPMKGHSHVYWYRQLPEEGLKFMVYLQKENIIDESGMPKERFSAEFPKEGPSILRIQQVVRGDSAAYFCASSPGSFTGNNEKLFFGSGTQLSVL.

This clone was seen just once. The rearrangement links TRBV19 to TRBJ2-7; 13 bases fit TRBD2. This CDR3 has 16 amino acids. Germline CDR1 reads LNHDA; CDR2 reads SQIVND (reference sequence). J gave up 5 bases and V 9 bases, and 13 bases lay outside the gene matches. Here the CDR3 reads CASQGLAGPYRNEQYF. CDR3 sequence (DNA): TGTGCCAGCCAGGGACTAGCGGGACCCTATAGGAACGAGCAGTACTTC.

The V call is TRBV9, the J call TRBJ2-1; 8 bases line up with TRBD2. The V and J ends lost 0 bases and 3 bases, in that order; junction bases with no gene match: 8. Germline CDR1 is SGDLS and CDR2 is YYNGEE. The length of the CDR3 is 17 residues. CDR3 region: CASSVGYGTRDYNEQFF. DNA of the CDR3: TGTGCCAGCAGCGTAGGATACGGGACTAGGGACTACAATGAGCAGTTCTTC.

This chain uses TRBV2 with TRBJ1-4, with TRBD1 matching over 7 bases. The V gene's germline CDR1 is SNHLY and CDR2 FYNNEI. This CDR3 contains 18 residues. V was pared by 8 bases and J by 0 bases, with 15 bases of the junction left unmatched. Here the CDR3 reads CASRGPHRQGSTNEKLFF. The CDR3 nucleotides read TGTGCCAGCCGAGGTCCCCACCGACAGGGTTCAACTAATGAAAAACTGTTTTTT.

This clone has just a few counts. The V call is TRBV11-2, the J call TRBJ1-2; possible D gene TRBD1, 5 bases. CDR1 is SGHAT, CDR2 FQNNGV, per germline. V lost 1 base and J 4 bases, leaving 13 bases between the germline ends. This CDR3 has 15 amino acids. The DNA for the CDR3 is TGTGCCAGCAGCTTAGGCGGGGTAACAGGCTATGGCTACACCTTC. Its protein product is CASSLGGVTGYGYTF.

The V gene is TRBV19, the J gene TRBJ1-2, with D possibly being TRBD1 (5 bases). V lost 1 base and J lost 8, with 14 bases in between. The CDR3 runs 14 residues. Germline V CDR1 and CDR2: LNHDA, SQIVND (reference sequence). The CDR3 region has the DNA TGTGCCAGTAGTATAGGTTTAGGGGATCTCGGCTACACCTTC. Its translation is CASSIGLGDLGYTF.

The chain joins TRBV18 to TRBJ2-7, with TRBD1 matching 11 bases. CDR3 length: 16 amino acids. Germline V gene data show CDR1 as KGHSH and CDR2 as LQKENI. V trimming: 2 bases; J trimming: 7 bases; junction bases outside the gene matches: 10. CDR3 DNA sequence: TGTGCCAGCTCACCATCCGGACAGGGGGCATTAAGTGAGCAGTACTTC. Its protein product is CASSPSGQGALSEQYF.

The gene calls are TRBV6-5 and TRBJ1-3, with D tentatively TRBD1 (6 bases). V shed 3 bases and J shed 0 bases, with 9 bases lying between them. The germline CDR1 and CDR2 sequences are MNHEY and SVGAGI. This CDR3 region has 15 residues. The CDR3 loop is CASSYDRFSGNTIYF. CDR3 bases: TGTGCCAGCAGTTATGACAGGTTCTCTGGAAACACCATATATTTT.

Only one count was recorded for this clone. Here the CDR3 reads CASSQDRSKREVSRQYF. CDR3 in DNA: TGCGCCAGCAGCCAAGATCGATCTAAGCGGGAGGTAAGTCGGCAGTACTTC. The V gene is TRBV4-3, the J gene TRBJ2-7, with 9 bases lining up with TRBD2. The V gene end was trimmed by 0 bases and the J gene end by 9 bases; junction bases not matched to a gene: 15. CDR3 length equals 17 residues. Germline V gene lookup returns CDR1 LGHNA and CDR2 YSLEER.